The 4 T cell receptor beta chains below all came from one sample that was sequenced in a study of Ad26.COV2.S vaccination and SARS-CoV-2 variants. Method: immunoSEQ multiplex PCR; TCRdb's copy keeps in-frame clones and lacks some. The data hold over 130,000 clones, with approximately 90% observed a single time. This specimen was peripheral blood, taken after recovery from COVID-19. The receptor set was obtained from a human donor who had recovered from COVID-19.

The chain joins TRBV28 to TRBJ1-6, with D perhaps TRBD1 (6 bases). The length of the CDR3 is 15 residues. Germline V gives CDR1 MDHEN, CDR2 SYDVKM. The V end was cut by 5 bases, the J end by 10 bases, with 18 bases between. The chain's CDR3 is CASSILQGSGSPLHF. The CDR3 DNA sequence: TGTGCCAGCAGTATACTACAGGGTTCCGGATCACCCCTCCACTTT.

The CDR3 is CASSQGTSGNTGELFF. In DNA form, the CDR3 reads TGCGCCAGCAGCCAGGGGACTAGCGGCAACACCGGGGAGCTGTTTTTT. This sequence joins TRBV4-3 and TRBJ2-2; TRBD2 matches 11 bases. This CDR3 region has 16 residues. Unmatched junction bases numbered 2, after V lost 3 bases and J lost 2 bases. Germline V gene sequence: CDR1 LGHNA, CDR2 YSLEER.

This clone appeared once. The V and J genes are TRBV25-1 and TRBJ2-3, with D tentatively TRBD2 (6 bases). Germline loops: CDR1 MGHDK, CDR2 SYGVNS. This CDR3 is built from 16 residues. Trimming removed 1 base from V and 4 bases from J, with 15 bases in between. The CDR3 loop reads CASSEWRGQGADTQYF. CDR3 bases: TGTGCCAGCAGTGAATGGCGGGGTCAGGGTGCAGATACGCAGTATTTT.

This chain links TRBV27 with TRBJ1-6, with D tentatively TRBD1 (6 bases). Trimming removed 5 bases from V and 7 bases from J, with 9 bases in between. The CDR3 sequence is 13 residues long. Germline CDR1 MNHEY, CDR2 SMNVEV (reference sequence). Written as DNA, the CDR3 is TGTGCCAGCAGTGCTAGGGGGAATTCACCCCTCCACTTT. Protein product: CASSARGNSPLHF.